This entry is about one TCR beta chain. The antigen remains unidentified. These data come from a study of post-analysis software for immune sequencing data. Points from the study as a whole: Relative to controls, patients had about 5 TRBV segments at higher frequency, with TRBV5-6, TRBV5-1 and TRBV20-1 among these. Those with multiple sclerosis, the patient group, showed significantly lower normalized Chao1 diversity than controls. Samples from a shared batch, those prepared together, strongly co-clustered by F measure.

V lost 1 base, J lost 2 bases, and 20 bases lay in between. The length of the CDR3 is 18 residues. Per the germline V gene, CDR1 is SGHVS and CDR2 is FNYEAQ. Researchers reported that TCR beta cDNA libraries carried unique molecular identifiers. There were roughly 0.85 to 11 million T cells, and around 460,000 cDNA molecules came from them. MiXCR, applied by TCRdb to the PCR reads, yields one record per CDR3 protein. Of about 540,000 distinct CDR3 sequences listed, about a third are singletons. Material for sequencing was blood. The origin of this receptor is a girl under 18 with multiple sclerosis. The chain joins TRBV7-6 to TRBJ2-5; the D gene is possibly TRBD1 (6 bases). The CDR3 DNA sequence: TGTGCCAGCAGCTTAGGGGTCAACCGGGACATCACTCAAGAGACCCAGTACTTC. Translation: CASSLGVNRDITQETQYF. The whole variable domain, filled in from reference TRBV7-6 and TRBJ2-5, reads GAGVSQSPRYKVTKRGQDVALRCDPISGHVSLYWYRQALGQGPEFLTYFNYEAQQDKSGLPNDRFSAERPEGSISTLTIQRTEQRDSAMYRCASSLGVNRDITQETQYFGPGTRLLVL.